This TCR beta chain was recorded in a study of T cells in Graves' hyperthyroidism and ophthalmopathy. The CDR3 regions of TCR beta were amplified from RNA transcripts. HTBI primers drove first-round RT-PCR of the TCR CDR3. TCRdb processed the multiplex PCR reads anew with MiXCR; each CDR3 protein has one entry. The data contain over 650,000 distinct CDR3 sequences, 45% of them seen just once; the ten biggest clones take up 7% to 7.5%. Of note for this clonotype: Its cognate antigen is unknown.

Study findings and constraints: Blood also contained most expanded thyroid clonotypes above 0.001.

This receptor was obtained from an adult man with Graves' disease, either hyperthyroidism or ophthalmopathy (not recorded which). Sequencing used peripheral blood or thyroid tissue (not recorded which).

The CDR3 bases are TGTGCCAGCAGCGGGGTTACCACGGGAGAGACCCAGTACTTC. Translation: CASSGVTTGETQYF. The gene calls are TRBV7-2 and TRBJ2-5; D is undetermined. CDR1 SGHTA and CDR2 FQGNSA come from the germline V gene. V was cut by 5 bases and J by 4 bases, with 14 bases left in between. The CDR3 runs to 14 residues. Combining the CDR3 with reference TRBV7-2 and TRBJ2-5 gives the whole variable domain GAGVSQSPSNKVTEKGKDVELRCDPISGHTALYWYRQSLGQGLEFLIYFQGNSAPDKSGLPSDRFSAERTGGSVSTLTIQRTQQEDSAVYLCASSGVTTGETQYFGPGTRLLVL.